This entry lists 32 T cell receptor beta chains sequenced from one sample in a study of T cells after yellow fever vaccination. From the 5' RACE reads, TCRdb called clonotypes with MiXCR, one entry per CDR3 protein. This sample has about 340,000 distinct CDR3 sequences, with almost 4% found just once. The source was PBMCs, collected 5 days after the yellow fever booster vaccination. These receptors were taken from a man aged 18 to 30 who received the YFV17D yellow fever vaccine.

Many counts were recorded for this clonotype. The rearrangement uses TRBV5-1 and TRBJ2-3, with 7 bases identical to TRBD1. Trimming cost V 0 bases and J 5 bases; bases outside gene matches: 3. CDR1 and CDR2 (germline): SGHRS, YFSETQ. This CDR3 spans 14 amino acids. This CDR3 is CASSLATGEDTQYF. Here the CDR3 DNA reads TGCGCCAGCAGCTTGGCCACAGGGGAAGATACGCAGTATTTT.

This clonotype has just a few counts. The chain recombines TRBV6-2 or TRBV6-3 with TRBJ1-2, with TRBD1 matching 8 bases. CDR1 and CDR2 (germline): MNHEY, SVGEGT. Germline trimming cut 6 bases from V and 3 bases from J; bases unmatched to any gene: 6. The CDR3 has 14 residues. For the CDR3, the DNA is TGTGCCAGCAGACCCGACAGGGGACACTATGGCTACACCTTC. It translates to CASRPDRGHYGYTF.

This clonotype turned up a few times. The rearrangement uses TRBV4-2 and TRBJ1-1, with TRBD1 identical over 8 bases. Trimming removed 0 bases from V and 11 bases from J; junction bases left unmatched: 11. The length of the CDR3 is 15 residues. The germline gives CDR1 LGHNA, CDR2 YNFKEQ. The CDR3 DNA is TGTGCCAGCAGCCAAGATCTTCAAGACAGGGGAGGGGCTTTCTTT. Translated, it gives CASSQDLQDRGGAFF.

This clonotype turned up a few times. V gene TRBV20-1 combines with J gene TRBJ1-2; a possible D gene is TRBD1 (5 bases). Trimming removed 1 base from V and 6 bases from J, with 12 bases in between. This CDR3 region has 13 residues. Germline assignment: CDR1 DFQATT and CDR2 SNEGSKA (reference sequence). The CDR3 reads CSARGDFWDGYTF. For the CDR3, the DNA is TGCAGTGCTAGAGGGGACTTTTGGGATGGCTACACCTTC.

This clonotype was seen ten or more times. The chain employs TRBV7-2 and TRBJ2-1; D may be TRBD2 (6 bases). The CDR3 runs to 15 residues. V was trimmed by 5 bases and J by 3 bases, leaving 14 bases between them. Germline V gives CDR1 SGHTA, CDR2 FQGNSA. The CDR3 sequence is CASSPRLGGYNEQFF. CDR3 nucleotide sequence: TGTGCCAGCAGCCCCCGGTTGGGGGGCTACAATGAGCAGTTCTTC.

This clonotype was counted between two and nine times. The chain joins TRBV5-4 to TRBJ2-7; D gene uncertain. Per the germline V gene, CDR1 is SGHNT and CDR2 is YYREEE (reference sequence). CDR3 size: 14 residues. V lost 0 bases and J 2 bases, leaving 9 bases between the germline ends. CDR3 nucleotides: TGTGCCAGCAGCTTGGCAGGAAGAACCTACGAGCAGTACTTC. It is translated as CASSLAGRTYEQYF.

This clonotype appeared many times. This chain connects TRBV5-4 to TRBJ2-1, with 13 bases identical to TRBD2. This CDR3 comprises 17 residues. J gave up 0 bases and V 4 bases, and 4 bases lay outside the gene matches. CDR1 is SGHNT, CDR2 YYREEE, per germline (reference sequence). CDR3 loop: CASSQGLAGSSYNEQFF. The CDR3 DNA sequence: TGTGCCAGCAGCCAGGGACTAGCGGGGAGCTCCTACAATGAGCAGTTCTTC.

The chain combines TRBV24-1 with TRBJ2-5, with D perhaps matching TRBD1 (6 bases). Per the germline V gene, CDR1 is KGHDR and CDR2 is SFDVKD. CDR3 length equals 16 residues. V shed 1 base and J shed 2 bases, with 13 bases lying between them. In nucleotides, the CDR3 is TGTGCCACCAGTGATTTTGGGTCAGGGGAACAAGAGACCCAGTACTTC. Its protein product is CATSDFGSGEQETQYF.

This clonotype turned up a few times. The rearrangement uses TRBV24-1 and TRBJ2-5; D is perhaps TRBD2 (6 bases). The V gene's germline CDR1 is KGHDR and CDR2 SFDVKD. This CDR3 has 15 amino acids. The V end lost 4 bases, the J end lost 4 bases, and 15 bases lay between the germline ends. As DNA, the CDR3 is TGTGCCACCAGTGACCCGCGGTCAGCGGGAGAGACCCAGTACTTC. Residues: CATSDPRSAGETQYF.

This clonotype was counted many times. The chain carries TRBV27 and TRBJ1-2; D is perhaps TRBD1 (5 bases). V was pared by 4 bases and J by 4 bases, with 10 bases between. Germline CDR1 is MNHEY and CDR2 is SMNVEV (reference sequence). CDR3 size: 13 residues. The CDR3 is CASSSGTAYGYTF. CDR3 bases: TGTGCCAGCAGTTCCGGGACGGCCTATGGCTACACCTTC.

This clonotype was seen repeatedly, ten times or more. The chain uses TRBV7-9 and TRBJ1-2, with D possibly matching TRBD1 (5 bases). The V and J ends lost 3 bases and 4 bases respectively, with 9 bases between them. CDR1 and CDR2 (germline): SEHNR, FQNEAQ (reference sequence). The length of the CDR3 is 13 residues. CDR3 bases: TGTGCCAGCAGCTTCGGGGGAGTCTATGGCTACACCTTC. Amino acids: CASSFGGVYGYTF.

The chain is built from TRBV7-2 and TRBJ1-6; the D is unclear. The CDR3 has 13 residues. From germline, CDR1 is SGHTA and CDR2 FQGNSA. V lost 0 bases to trimming and J lost 13 bases, with 10 bases between them. The CDR3 here is CASSLAGFGPLHF. Written as DNA, the CDR3 is TGTGCCAGCAGCTTAGCCGGATTCGGCCCCCTCCACTTT.

This clonotype was seen a handful of times. The rearrangement uses TRBV18 and TRBJ1-1, with D hard to call. With 1 base removed from V and 1 base from J, the gap between germline ends came to 10 bases. Germline-derived CDR1 and CDR2 are KGHSH and LQKENI. This CDR3 is 15 amino acids long. The CDR3 spells CASSPLWTENTEAFF. The CDR3 region has the DNA TGTGCCAGCTCACCACTATGGACCGAGAACACTGAAGCTTTCTTT.

The V call is TRBV10-3, the J call TRBJ2-5; TRBD1 aligns across 7 bases. The J segment lost 1 base and the V segment lost 8 bases, leaving 4 bases of the junction unmatched. CDR3 size: 13 residues. Germline lookup yields CDR1 ENHRY and CDR2 SYGVKD. The DNA of the CDR3 is TGTGCCATCGGGGGACAGCTCCAAGAGACCCAGTACTTC. Translated: CAIGGQLQETQYF.

This clonotype was picked up a small number of times. The rearrangement joins TRBV4-3 to TRBJ2-1, with 7 nucleotides matching TRBD2. CDR1 is LGHNA and CDR2 is YSLEER in the germline V gene. This CDR3 contains 16 residues. V lost 1 base, J lost 5 bases, and 8 bases stayed unmatched. The CDR3 region has the DNA TGCGCCAGCAGCCAAGGTGGGGCGGCGGGGGACAATGAGCAGTTCTTC. This encodes CASSQGGAAGDNEQFF.

This clonotype was recorded many times. This sequence joins TRBV6-4 and TRBJ2-3; 9 bases are a match to TRBD1. Germline CDR1 and CDR2: MRHNA and SNTAGT. CDR3 length equals 14 residues. With V trimmed by 4 bases and J by 1 base, 0 bases remained unmatched. CDR3 residues: CASSGTGGTDTQYF. The CDR3 bases are TGTGCCAGCAGTGGGACAGGGGGCACAGATACGCAGTATTTT.

The chain is built from TRBV6-5 and TRBJ2-7, with D unclear. V shed 0 bases and J shed 6 bases, with 15 bases lying between them. Germline V CDR1 and CDR2: MNHEY, SVGAGI. CDR3 length: 15 amino acids. The CDR3 region is CASSYSYRTGLEQYF. The CDR3 region has the DNA TGTGCCAGCAGTTACTCGTACCGGACGGGTCTCGAGCAGTACTTC.

This chain uses TRBV20-1 with TRBJ2-7, with 11 bases that match TRBD2. The CDR3 spans 15 residues. After removal of 4 bases from V and 3 bases from J, the junction contained 8 bases not matched to a gene. Germline V lookup: CDR1 DFQATT, CDR2 SNEGSKA (reference sequence). The CDR3 sequence: CSAILGTSGVYEQYF. CDR3 nucleotide sequence: TGCAGTGCTATCCTGGGGACTAGCGGAGTCTACGAGCAGTACTTC.

The CDR3 region has the DNA TGTGCCAGCGCTCTTGGGGTTACTGAAGCTTTCTTT. Amino acids: CASALGVTEAFF. The chain uses TRBV12-3 or TRBV12-4 and TRBJ1-1, with no clear D. Trimming removed 8 bases at V and 5 bases at J, with 12 bases between. The CDR3 contains 12 residues.

The table lists this clonotype with a few counts. This chain links TRBV20-1 with TRBJ2-3, with D tentatively TRBD1 or TRBD2 (6 bases each). The V gene's germline CDR1 is DFQATT and CDR2 SNEGSKA (reference sequence). The CDR3 has 15 amino acids. Trimming took 6 bases from V and 0 from J, leaving 16 bases between them. In DNA form, the CDR3 reads TGCAGTGCCCCCCTTGGGGGGCCTAGCACAGATACGCAGTATTTT. Protein sequence: CSAPLGGPSTDTQYF.

There are a few counts of this clonotype. The V call is TRBV7-2, the J call TRBJ2-2; possibly TRBD1 for D (5 bases). Germline V gene sequence: CDR1 SGHTA, CDR2 FQGNSA. Trimming removed 5 bases from V and 7 bases from J, with 14 bases in between. The CDR3 runs 14 residues. In DNA, the CDR3 is TGTGCCAGCAGCAGGGGTGGCGGAAGCGGGGAGCTGTTTTTT. Translation gives CASSRGGGSGELFF.

V and J are TRBV20-1 and TRBJ1-5; TRBD1 agrees at 8 bases. V was pared by 5 bases and J by 4 bases, with 7 bases of the junction left unmatched. CDR1 DFQATT and CDR2 SNEGSKA come from the germline V gene (reference sequence). The CDR3 spans 14 residues. The CDR3 region has the DNA TGCAGTGCTGGCCGAGGACAGGGAAATCAGCCCCAGCATTTT. Its translation is CSAGRGQGNQPQHF.

At least ten counts were recorded for this clonotype. The V gene is TRBV7-2, the J gene TRBJ2-3, with TRBD2 matching 9 bases. V lost 3 bases and J lost 1; bases outside the gene matches: 2. Germline V gene sequence: CDR1 SGHTA, CDR2 FQGNSA. The CDR3 is 15 amino acids. The CDR3 nucleotides read TGTGCCAGCAGCTTCTCTAGCGGGGGCACAGATACGCAGTATTTT. Its protein product is CASSFSSGGTDTQYF.

In its sample, this clonotype was seen many times. The V gene is TRBV7-8, the J gene TRBJ2-7, with 9 positions matching TRBD2. Trimming removed 1 base from V and 7 bases from J; junction bases left unmatched: 5. CDR1 is SGHVS and CDR2 is FQNEAQ in the germline V gene. The CDR3 loop spans 14 amino acids. CDR3 in DNA: TGTGCCAGCAGCTTAGTAGCGGGGGCCGGGGAGCAGTACGTC. Its translation: CASSLVAGAGEQYV.

There are a few counts of this clonotype. The chain has TRBV4-3 and TRBJ1-4; 7 bases are shared with TRBD1. In germline, CDR1 is LGHNA, CDR2 YSLEER. V dropped 1 base and J dropped 10; count of bases not matched to a gene: 12. The CDR3 length is 16 residues. CDR3: CASSQVIRQGERKLFF. Written as DNA, the CDR3 is TGCGCCAGCAGCCAAGTAATTAGACAGGGAGAGAGAAAACTGTTTTTT.

This clonotype appeared many times. V gene TRBV11-2 combines with J gene TRBJ1-2; maybe TRBD1 (5 bases). The germline V gene has CDR1 SGHAT and CDR2 FQNNGV. With 3 bases removed from V and 2 bases from J, the gap between germline ends came to 10 bases. This CDR3 is built from 14 residues. This CDR3 reads CASSLGRENYGYTF. As DNA, the CDR3 is TGTGCCAGCAGCTTGGGCAGGGAGAACTATGGCTACACCTTC.

This clonotype appeared many times. The genes are TRBV5-1 and TRBJ2-5; 12 nucleotides agree with TRBD2. The CDR3 is 16 amino acids. The germline V gene encodes CDR1 SGHRS and CDR2 YFSETQ. The ends lost 2 bases at V and 1 base at J; junction bases unmatched: 3. The CDR3 nucleotides read TGCGCCAGCAGCTTTCGACTAGCGGGGGCCCAAGAGACCCAGTACTTC. Translation: CASSFRLAGAQETQYF.

In its sample, this clonotype was seen a few times. This chain connects TRBV7-8 to TRBJ1-5; D perhaps matches TRBD1 (6 bases). V dropped 0 bases and J dropped 3 bases, with 15 bases sitting between them. The germline CDR1 and CDR2 sequences are SGHVS and FQNEAQ. This CDR3 contains 17 residues. As DNA, the CDR3 is TGTGCCAGCAGCTTAGCGCCCAGGGGAGGAAACAATCAGCCCCAGCATTTT. This sequence encodes CASSLAPRGGNNQPQHF.

This clonotype came up a few times. The V and J genes are TRBV9 and TRBJ2-5; TRBD1 agrees at 9 bases. The CDR3 is 16 residues long. V was clipped by 4 bases and J by 5 bases; unmatched bases: 12. Germline V gives CDR1 SGDLS, CDR2 YYNGEE. The CDR3 DNA sequence: TGTGCCAGCAGCACCGCAGGGGGACAGGGCCCGGAGACCCAGTACTTC. Translated, it gives CASSTAGGQGPETQYF.

There are a few counts of this clonotype. J is TRBJ2-5 and V is TRBV20-1; 13 positions agree with TRBD2. There are 16 residues in the CDR3. Per the germline V gene, CDR1 is DFQATT and CDR2 is SNEGSKA (reference sequence). V was clipped by 5 bases and J by 5 bases; unmatched bases: 11. The CDR3: CSAPRTSGGPGETQYF. CDR3 nucleotides: TGCAGTGCTCCCCGGACTAGCGGGGGTCCAGGGGAGACCCAGTACTTC.

This CDR3 reads CASSQLRSETQYF. CDR3 bases: TGCGCCAGCAGCCAACTCCGGAGCGAGACCCAGTACTTC. J is TRBJ2-5 and V is TRBV4-1; D is undetermined. V was trimmed by 2 bases and J by 5 bases, leaving 9 bases between them. CDR1 MGHRA and CDR2 YSYEKL come from the germline V gene. The CDR3 length is 13 residues.

V and J are TRBV30 and TRBJ1-5, with D perhaps matching TRBD1 (6 bases). The CDR3 length is 14 residues. Germline CDR1 and CDR2: GTSNPN and SVGIG (reference sequence). V shed 5 bases and J shed 7 bases, with 18 bases lying between them. This CDR3 reads CAWRRQGLLQPQHF. The CDR3 DNA reads as TGTGCCTGGCGGCGGCAGGGGCTCTTACAGCCCCAGCATTTT.